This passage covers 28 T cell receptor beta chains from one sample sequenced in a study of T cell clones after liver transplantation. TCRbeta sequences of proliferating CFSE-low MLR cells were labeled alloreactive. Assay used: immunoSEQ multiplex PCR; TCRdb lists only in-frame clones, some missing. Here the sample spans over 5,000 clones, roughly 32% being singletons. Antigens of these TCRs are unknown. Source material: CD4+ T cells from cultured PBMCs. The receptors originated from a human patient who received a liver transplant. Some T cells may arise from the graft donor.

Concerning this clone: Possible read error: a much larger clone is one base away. The CDR3 region is CAITSTDSDYGYTF. Written as DNA, the CDR3 is TGTGCCATCACCTCCACCGACAGTGACTATGGCTACACCTTC. This rearrangement joins TRBV10-3 to TRBJ1-2; a weak D match, TRBD1 (5 bases). V shed 7 bases and J shed 3 bases, with 15 bases lying between them. Germline loops: CDR1 ENHRY, CDR2 SYGVKD. The CDR3 totals 14 residues.

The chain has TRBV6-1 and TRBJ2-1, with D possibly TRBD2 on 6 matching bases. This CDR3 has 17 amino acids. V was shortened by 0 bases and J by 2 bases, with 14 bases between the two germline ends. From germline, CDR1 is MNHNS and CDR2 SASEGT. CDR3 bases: TGTGCCAGCAGTGAAGCTCTTCGCGGGGAGGCCTACAATGAGCAGTTCTTC. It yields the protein CASSEALRGEAYNEQFF.

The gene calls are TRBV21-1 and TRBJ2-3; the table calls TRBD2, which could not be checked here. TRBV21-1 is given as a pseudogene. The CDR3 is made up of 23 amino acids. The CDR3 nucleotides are TGTGCCAGCTTCACCCATCGCCGGGAGTTCTCCTCCCCCGGGTATGTCAAGGCAGATACGCAGTATTTT. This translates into CASFTHRREFSSPGYVKADTQYF.

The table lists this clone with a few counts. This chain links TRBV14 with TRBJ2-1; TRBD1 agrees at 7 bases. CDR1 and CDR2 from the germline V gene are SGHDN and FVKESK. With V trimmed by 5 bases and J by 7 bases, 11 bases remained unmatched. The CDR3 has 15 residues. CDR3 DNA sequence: TGTGCCAGCAGCTATCACCGGGACAGAAGGAATGAGCAGTTCTTC. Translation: CASSYHRDRRNEQFF.

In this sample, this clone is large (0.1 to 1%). This CDR3 is CASSVSGTGVNEQYF. DNA of the CDR3: TGTGCCAGTAGTGTGTCCGGGACAGGGGTTAACGAGCAGTACTTC. The chain joins TRBV19 to TRBJ2-7; 10 bases line up with TRBD1. The germline V gene encodes CDR1 LNHDA and CDR2 SQIVND (reference sequence). The CDR3 runs to 15 residues. The J segment lost 5 bases and the V segment lost 5 bases, leaving 9 bases of the junction unmatched.

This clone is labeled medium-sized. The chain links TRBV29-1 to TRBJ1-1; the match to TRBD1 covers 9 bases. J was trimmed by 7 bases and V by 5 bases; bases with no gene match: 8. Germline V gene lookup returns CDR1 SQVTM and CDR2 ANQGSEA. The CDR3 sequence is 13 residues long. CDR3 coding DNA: TGCAGCGTTAAGGGACAGGGTGTTAGTGAAGCTTTCTTT. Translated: CSVKGQGVSEAFF.

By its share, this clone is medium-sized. CDR3 sequence reads: CASRGRGTGELFF. CDR3 nucleotide sequence: TGTGCCAGCAGAGGAAGGGGAACCGGGGAGCTGTTTTTT. This chain joins TRBV6-5 and TRBJ2-2; D is perhaps TRBD1 (5 bases). V lost 6 bases to trimming and J lost 5 bases, with 10 bases between them. CDR3 length: 13 residues. The germline V gene encodes CDR1 MNHEY and CDR2 SVGAGI.

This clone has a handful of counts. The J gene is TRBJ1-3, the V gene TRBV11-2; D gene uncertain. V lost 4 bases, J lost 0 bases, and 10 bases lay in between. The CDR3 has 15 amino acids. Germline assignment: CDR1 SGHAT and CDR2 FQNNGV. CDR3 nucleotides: TGTGCCAGCAGCTCAACCGGTCACTCTGGAAACACCATATATTTT. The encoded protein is CASSSTGHSGNTIYF.

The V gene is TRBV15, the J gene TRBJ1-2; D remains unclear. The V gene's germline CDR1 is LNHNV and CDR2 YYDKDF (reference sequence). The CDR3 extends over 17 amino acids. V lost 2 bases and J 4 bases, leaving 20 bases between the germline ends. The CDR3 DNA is TGTGCCACCAGCAGATGTCTAGGGTGTGGAAAGACCTATGGCTACACCTTC. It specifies CATSRCLGCGKTYGYTF.

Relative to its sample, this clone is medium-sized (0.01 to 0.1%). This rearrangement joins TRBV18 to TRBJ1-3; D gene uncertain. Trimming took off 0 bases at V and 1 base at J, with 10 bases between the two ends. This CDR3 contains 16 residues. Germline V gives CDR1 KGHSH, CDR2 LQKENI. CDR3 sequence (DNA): TGTGCCAGCTCACCACCGTTGTCTCAGTCTGGAAACACCATATATTTT. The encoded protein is CASSPPLSQSGNTIYF. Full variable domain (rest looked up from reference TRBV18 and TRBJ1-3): NAGVMQNPRHLVRRRGQEARLRCSPMKGHSHVYWYRQLPEEGLKFMVYLQKENIIDESGMPKERFSAEFPKEGPSILRIQQVVRGDSAAYFCASSPPLSQSGNTIYFGEGSWLTVV.

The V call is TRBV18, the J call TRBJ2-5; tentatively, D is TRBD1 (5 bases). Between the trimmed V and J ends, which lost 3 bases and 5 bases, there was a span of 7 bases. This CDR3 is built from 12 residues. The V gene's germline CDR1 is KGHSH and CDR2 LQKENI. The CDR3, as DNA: TGTGCCAGCTCACCCGACAGCGAGACCCAGTACTTC. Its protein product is CASSPDSETQYF. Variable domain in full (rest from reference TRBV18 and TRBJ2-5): NAGVMQNPRHLVRRRGQEARLRCSPMKGHSHVYWYRQLPEEGLKFMVYLQKENIIDESGMPKERFSAEFPKEGPSILRIQQVVRGDSAAYFCASSPDSETQYFGPGTRLLVL.

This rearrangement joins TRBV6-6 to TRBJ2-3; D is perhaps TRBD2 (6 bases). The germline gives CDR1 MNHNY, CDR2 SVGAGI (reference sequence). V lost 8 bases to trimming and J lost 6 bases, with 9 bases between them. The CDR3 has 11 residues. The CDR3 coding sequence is TGTGCCAGCGGCCGGGGGGATACGCAGTATTTT. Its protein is CASGRGDTQYF.

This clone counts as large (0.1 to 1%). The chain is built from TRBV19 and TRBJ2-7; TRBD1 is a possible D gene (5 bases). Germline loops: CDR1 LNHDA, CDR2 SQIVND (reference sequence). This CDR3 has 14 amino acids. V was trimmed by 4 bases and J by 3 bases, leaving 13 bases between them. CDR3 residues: CASSRTNYYYEQYF. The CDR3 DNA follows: TGTGCCAGTAGTAGGACAAACTATTACTACGAGCAGTACTTC. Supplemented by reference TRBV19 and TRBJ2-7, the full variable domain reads DGGITQSPKYLFRKEGQNVTLSCEQNLNHDAMYWYRQDPGQGLRLIYYSQIVNDFQKGDIAEGYSVSREKKESFPLTVTSAQKNPTAFYLCASSRTNYYYEQYFGPGTRLTVT.

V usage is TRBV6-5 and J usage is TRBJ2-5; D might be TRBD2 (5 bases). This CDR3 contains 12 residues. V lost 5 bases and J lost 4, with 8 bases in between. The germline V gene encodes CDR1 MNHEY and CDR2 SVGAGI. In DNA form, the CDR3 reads TGTGCCAGCAGTCGGGGAAGAGAGACCCAGTACTTC. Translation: CASSRGRETQYF.

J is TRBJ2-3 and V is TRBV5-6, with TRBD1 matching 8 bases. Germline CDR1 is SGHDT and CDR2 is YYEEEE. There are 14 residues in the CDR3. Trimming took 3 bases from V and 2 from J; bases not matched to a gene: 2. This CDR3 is CASSWTGSTDTQYF. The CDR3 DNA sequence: TGTGCCAGCAGCTGGACAGGGTCCACAGATACGCAGTATTTT.

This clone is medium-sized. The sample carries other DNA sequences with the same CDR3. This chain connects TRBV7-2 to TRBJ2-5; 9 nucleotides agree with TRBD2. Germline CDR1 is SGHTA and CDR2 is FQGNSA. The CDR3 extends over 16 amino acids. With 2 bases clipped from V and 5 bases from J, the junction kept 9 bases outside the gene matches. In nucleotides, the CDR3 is TGTGCCAGCAGCTTAATTCGCGGGGGGGCGGGGGAGACCCAGTACTTC. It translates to CASSLIRGGAGETQYF.

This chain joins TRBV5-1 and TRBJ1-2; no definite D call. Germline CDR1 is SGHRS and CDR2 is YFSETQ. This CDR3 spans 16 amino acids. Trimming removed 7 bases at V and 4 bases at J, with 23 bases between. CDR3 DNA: TGCGCCAGCCAGAAGATATCGACTCGAAAGACCTATGGCTACACCTTC. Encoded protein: CASQKISTRKTYGYTF.

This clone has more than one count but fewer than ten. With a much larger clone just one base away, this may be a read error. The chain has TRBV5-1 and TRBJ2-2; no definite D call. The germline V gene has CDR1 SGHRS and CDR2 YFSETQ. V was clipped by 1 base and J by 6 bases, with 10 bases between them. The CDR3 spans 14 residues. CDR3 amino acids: CASSLYLSPGELFF. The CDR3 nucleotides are TGCGCCAGCAGCTTGTACCTATCCCCCGGGGAGCTGTTTTTT.

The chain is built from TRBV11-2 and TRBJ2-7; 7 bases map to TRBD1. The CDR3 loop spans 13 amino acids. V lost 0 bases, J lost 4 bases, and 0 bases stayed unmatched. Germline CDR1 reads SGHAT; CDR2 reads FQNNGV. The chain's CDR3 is CASSLDRGYEQYF. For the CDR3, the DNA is TGTGCCAGCAGCTTAGACAGGGGGTACGAGCAGTACTTC.

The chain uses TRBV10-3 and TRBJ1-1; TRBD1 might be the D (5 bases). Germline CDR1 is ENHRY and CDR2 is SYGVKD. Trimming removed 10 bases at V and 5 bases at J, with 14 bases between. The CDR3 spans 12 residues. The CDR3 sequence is CATRDGATEAFF. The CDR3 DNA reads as TGTGCCACAAGAGATGGGGCGACTGAAGCTTTCTTT.

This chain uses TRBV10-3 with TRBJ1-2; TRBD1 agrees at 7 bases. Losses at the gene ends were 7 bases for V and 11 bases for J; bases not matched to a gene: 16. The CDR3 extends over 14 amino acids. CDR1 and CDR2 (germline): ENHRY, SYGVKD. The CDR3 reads CAIKGTDGNEGYTF. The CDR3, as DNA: TGTGCCATCAAGGGGACAGATGGGAATGAGGGTTACACCTTC.

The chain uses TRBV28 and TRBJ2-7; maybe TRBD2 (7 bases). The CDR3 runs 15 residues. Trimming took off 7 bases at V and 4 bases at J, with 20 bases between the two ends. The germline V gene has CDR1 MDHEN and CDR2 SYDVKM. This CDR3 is CASNAQWGGRYEQYF. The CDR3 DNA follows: TGTGCCAGCAACGCCCAGTGGGGGGGGCGATACGAGCAGTACTTC. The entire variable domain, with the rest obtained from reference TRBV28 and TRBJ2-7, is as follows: DVKVTQSSRYLVKRTGEKVFLECVQDMDHENMFWYRQDPGLGLRLIYFSYDVKMKEKGDIPEGYSVSREKKERFSLILESASTNQTSMYLCASNAQWGGRYEQYFGPGTRLTVT.

In DNA, the CDR3 is TGTGCCAGCTCATCGGGACAGTACTATGGCTACACCTTC. Translating gives CASSSGQYYGYTF. The V and J genes are TRBV18 and TRBJ1-2, with TRBD1 matching over 7 bases. The CDR3 is made up of 13 amino acids. Germline V lookup: CDR1 KGHSH, CDR2 LQKENI. Trimming removed 5 bases from V and 3 bases from J; junction bases left unmatched: 3.

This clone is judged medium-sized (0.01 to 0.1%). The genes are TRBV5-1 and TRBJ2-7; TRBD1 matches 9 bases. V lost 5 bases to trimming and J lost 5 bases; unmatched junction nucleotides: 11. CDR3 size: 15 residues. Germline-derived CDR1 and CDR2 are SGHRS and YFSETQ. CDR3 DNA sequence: TGCGCCAGCAGACCTGGGACAGGGAGTTCCCACGAGCAGTACTTC. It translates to CASRPGTGSSHEQYF.

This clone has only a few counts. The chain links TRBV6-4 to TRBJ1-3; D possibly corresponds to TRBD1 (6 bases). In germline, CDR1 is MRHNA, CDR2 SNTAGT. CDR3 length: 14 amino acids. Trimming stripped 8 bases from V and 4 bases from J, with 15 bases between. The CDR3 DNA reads TGTGCCAGCCACAGAGGGGGGTACGGAAACACCATATATTTT. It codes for CASHRGGYGNTIYF.

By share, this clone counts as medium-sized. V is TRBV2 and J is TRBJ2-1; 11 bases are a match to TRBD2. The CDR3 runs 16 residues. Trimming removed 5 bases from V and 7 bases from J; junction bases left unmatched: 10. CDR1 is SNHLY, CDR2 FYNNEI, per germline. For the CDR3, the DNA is TGTGCCAGCAGTCCCCCTCGACTAGCGGGAACGAATGAGCAGTTCTTC. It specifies CASSPPRLAGTNEQFF.

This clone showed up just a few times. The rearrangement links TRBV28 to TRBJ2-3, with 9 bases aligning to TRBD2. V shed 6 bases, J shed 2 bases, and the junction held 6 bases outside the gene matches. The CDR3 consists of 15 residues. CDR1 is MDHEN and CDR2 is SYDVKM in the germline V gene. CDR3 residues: CASRVSGRLTDTQYF. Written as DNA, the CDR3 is TGTGCCAGCAGGGTTAGCGGGAGACTCACAGATACGCAGTATTTT.

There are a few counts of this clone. The CDR3 DNA reads TGTGCCAGTAGTACAACCACACTAGCGGGGGGGTTCGGTGAGCAGTTCTTC. This encodes CASSTTTLAGGFGEQFF. The chain is built from TRBV19 and TRBJ2-1; TRBD2 agrees at 13 bases. CDR1 LNHDA and CDR2 SQIVND come from the germline V gene (reference sequence). The junction had 12 bases not matched to a gene; V was cut back by 4 bases and J by 9 bases. The CDR3 totals 17 residues.